This section outlines one TCR beta chain sequence together with its context. The data are from a study of blood T cell repertoires in COVID-19. About the research overall: Donors in the United States, Italy and Spain gave samples during acute or convalescent COVID-19. T cells, B-cell-depleted T cells, or PBMCs supplied cDNA or gDNA.

The germline V and J ends were trimmed by 0 bases and 0 bases, with 15 bases remaining between them. The CDR3 runs 19 residues. In the study's own analysis: Researchers report that nucleated cell counts were estimated from reference gene primer amplification. The assay was immunoSEQ multiplex PCR, and TCRdb's table has in-frame clones only and misses some. The DNA was the basis for D and trimming; V, J and clone size are from that table. The table lists about 160,000 clones, roughly 83% of them singletons. The genes are TRBV23-1 and TRBJ2-6, with D possibly TRBD2 on 6 matching bases. TRBV23-1 is an ORF, and what it does is uncertain. Sequenced sample: peripheral blood. The sequence was collected from a man aged 18-30 years with active or convalescent COVID-19. This CDR3 is CASSQSRQGLLSGANVLTF. CDR3 bases: TGCGCCAGCAGTCAATCGAGGCAGGGACTTCTCTCTGGGGCCAACGTCCTGACTTTC.